Sequencing of this T cell receptor beta chain was carried out in a study of shared clonotypes between healthy human individuals. The method was immunoSEQ multiplex PCR; TCRdb's version includes in-frame clones alone and lacks a portion of them. The sample holds about 1 million clones, about 75% seen once. The CDR3 sequence is 15 residues long. Per germline, CDR1 MDHEN and CDR2 SYDVKM. V lost 5 bases, J lost 0 bases, and 13 bases lay in between. V gene TRBV28 combines with J gene TRBJ1-2; D gene unclear. The source of this sequence is a man aged 18 to 29 in good health. The source material was memory CD4+ T cells sorted from blood. The subset is: CD45RA-negative fraction. The CDR3 DNA follows: TGTGCCAGCAGTAAACCGGGAGTTACTAACTATGGCTACACCTTC. This translates into CASSKPGVTNYGYTF.